Below are 10 T cell receptor beta chains sequenced from a single sample in a study of shared clonotypes between healthy human individuals. Method: immunoSEQ multiplex PCR; TCRdb's copy keeps in-frame clones and lacks some. Of some 2,400,000 clones listed, approximately 96% are singletons. The source material was naive CD4+ T cells sorted from blood. Subset here: CD45RA+ positively selected. The receptors shown here come from a man aged 18-30 years in good health.

This chain connects TRBV15 to TRBJ2-3; D gene unclear. CDR1 is LNHNV, CDR2 YYDKDF, per germline (reference sequence). V was pared by 3 bases and J by 5 bases, with 9 bases between. There are 13 residues in the CDR3. The CDR3 DNA is TGTGCCACCAGCAGGAAGGTCGGAGATACGCAGTATTTT. Its protein product is CATSRKVGDTQYF.

The chain recombines TRBV27 with TRBJ2-7; TRBD2 aligns across 7 bases. The germline V gene has CDR1 MNHEY and CDR2 SMNVEV (reference sequence). V shed 6 bases, J shed 3 bases, and the junction held 8 bases outside the gene matches. This CDR3 is 14 amino acids long. The CDR3, as DNA: TGTGCCAGCAGCCCCCCGGGGGGAAACTACGAGCAGTACTTC. The encoded protein is CASSPPGGNYEQYF.

The rearrangement uses TRBV5-1 and TRBJ2-1; perhaps TRBD2 as D (6 bases). CDR1 and CDR2 from the germline V gene are SGHRS and YFSETQ. The CDR3 is made up of 13 amino acids. V was pared by 2 bases and J by 9 bases, with 12 bases between. The CDR3 region is CASSLSGVGEQFF. CDR3 nucleotides: TGCGCCAGCAGCTTATCGGGGGTAGGTGAGCAGTTCTTC. Full variable domain (remainder filled in from reference TRBV5-1 and TRBJ2-1): KAGVTQTPRYLIKTRGQQVTLSCSPISGHRSVSWYQQTPGQGLQFLFEYFSETQRNKGNFPGRFSGRQFSNSRSEMNVSTLELGDSALYLCASSLSGVGEQFFGPGTRLTVL.

Regarding this clone: The same CDR3 is also encoded by other DNA sequences in this sample. The gene calls are TRBV5-1 and TRBJ2-5; D not resolved. The CDR3 has 13 residues. With 0 bases removed from V and 3 bases from J, the gap between germline ends came to 6 bases. Germline-derived CDR1 and CDR2 are SGHRS and YFSETQ. This chain's CDR3 is CASSLASKETQYF. The CDR3 region has the DNA TGCGCCAGCAGCTTGGCCAGCAAAGAGACCCAGTACTTC.

The CDR3 nucleotides are TGTGCCAGCTCGGACCGCCGGGACAGTAATTCACCCCTCCACTTT. As protein: CASSDRRDSNSPLHF. The rearrangement joins TRBV18 to TRBJ1-6; TRBD1 agrees at 7 bases. The V and J ends lost 6 bases and 6 bases, in that order; junction bases with no gene match: 8. The CDR3 covers 15 residues. Germline loops: CDR1 KGHSH, CDR2 LQKENI.

This chain uses TRBV10-3 with TRBJ2-5; TRBD2 might be the D (6 bases). The germline CDR1 and CDR2 sequences are ENHRY and SYGVKD. The V end was cut by 4 bases, the J end by 1 base, with 13 bases between. The CDR3 totals 15 residues. CDR3 protein: CAISGGEPFQETQYF. CDR3 nucleotide sequence: TGTGCCATCAGTGGGGGGGAACCCTTCCAAGAGACCCAGTACTTC.

The chain is built from TRBV28 and TRBJ2-7; 7 nucleotides line up with TRBD1. The V gene's germline CDR1 is MDHEN and CDR2 SYDVKM. The CDR3 loop spans 15 amino acids. Germline trimming cut 5 bases from V and 5 bases from J; bases unmatched to any gene: 12. CDR3 amino acids: CASSGGQTGINEQYF. In nucleotides, the CDR3 is TGTGCCAGCAGTGGGGGACAGACCGGAATCAACGAGCAGTACTTC.

The rearrangement joins TRBV7-2 to TRBJ2-7; TRBD2 agrees at 7 bases. The V and J ends lost 5 bases and 5 bases, in that order; junction bases with no gene match: 12. The CDR3 totals 15 residues. CDR1 and CDR2 from the germline V gene are SGHTA and FQGNSA. The CDR3 coding sequence is TGTGCCAGCAGCCCCCCGACTAGCAACTTCCACGAGCAGTACTTC. Protein sequence: CASSPPTSNFHEQYF.

The chain combines TRBV6-6 with TRBJ1-5, with D hard to call. This CDR3 region has 16 residues. The germline V and J ends were trimmed by 2 bases and 0 bases, with 11 bases remaining between them. Germline CDR1 is MNHNY and CDR2 is SVGAGI (reference sequence). For the CDR3, the DNA is TGTGCCAGCAGTTACGGAGGCCGAAATAGCAATCAGCCCCAGCATTTT. It is translated as CASSYGGRNSNQPQHF.

V and J are TRBV27 and TRBJ2-7; 8 nucleotides match TRBD1. The CDR3 totals 14 residues. Germline CDR1 is MNHEY and CDR2 is SMNVEV (reference sequence). The junction had 4 bases not matched to a gene; V was cut back by 1 base and J by 5 bases. The CDR3: CASSLLTGVHEQYF. The DNA for the CDR3 is TGTGCCAGCAGTTTATTGACAGGGGTACACGAGCAGTACTTC.